The 30 T cell receptor beta chains below were found in one sample sequenced in a study of post-analysis software for immune sequencing data. Study observations and caveats: With TRBV5-6, TRBV5-1 and TRBV20-1 included, about five TRBV segments were more frequent in patients than in controls.

Carried by the TCR beta cDNA libraries were unique molecular identifiers. TCRdb itself ran the PCR reads through MiXCR, one entry per CDR3 protein. The sample yields hundreds of thousands of distinct CDR3 sequences, less than 35% seen once. No antigen is known for these receptors. Input material: blood. These receptors were collected from a girl between 10 and 17 years old with multiple sclerosis.

The sample holds a few counts of this clonotype. The chain combines TRBV29-1 with TRBJ1-1; TRBD1 matches at 7 bases. J gave up 3 bases and V 7 bases, and 11 bases lay outside the gene matches. This CDR3 has 14 residues. Germline CDR1 and CDR2: SQVTM and ANQGSEA. The CDR3 region is CSASLGDRYTEAFF. CDR3 DNA: TGCAGCGCCTCTTTAGGGGACAGATACACTGAAGCTTTCTTT.

The CDR3: CAIREQGYEQYF. The DNA for the CDR3 is TGTGCCATCAGGGAACAGGGCTACGAGCAGTACTTC. The chain combines TRBV10-3 with TRBJ2-7; weak D call: TRBD1 (6 bases). CDR1 ENHRY and CDR2 SYGVKD come from the germline V gene. CDR3 size: 12 residues. Trimming stripped 6 bases from V and 3 bases from J, with 9 bases between.

In its sample, this clonotype was seen many times. The genes are TRBV29-1 and TRBJ2-1; 10 nucleotides agree with TRBD2. Germline V gene lookup returns CDR1 SQVTM and CDR2 ANQGSEA. V was pared by 4 bases and J by 6 bases, with 6 bases of the junction left unmatched. The CDR3 consists of 14 residues. The CDR3 DNA sequence: TGCAGCGTTGTGGCTAGCGGGAGTGTCAATGAGCAGTTCTTC. As protein: CSVVASGSVNEQFF.

The V and J genes are TRBV12-3 or TRBV12-4 and TRBJ2-1; 8 bases are a match to TRBD2. The ends lost 3 bases at V and 8 bases at J; junction bases unmatched: 9. The CDR3 is made up of 15 amino acids. This chain's CDR3 is CASSFLAGLGDEQFF. The CDR3 coding sequence is TGTGCCAGCAGTTTCTTAGCGGGGCTGGGGGATGAGCAGTTCTTC.

This sequence joins TRBV20-1 and TRBJ2-3; D not certain. The ends were cut back, 1 base at V and 4 bases at J, with 9 bases in the middle. Germline V lookup: CDR1 DFQATT, CDR2 SNEGSKA (reference sequence). This CDR3 comprises 13 residues. The CDR3 sequence: CSARGLGADTQYF. In DNA, the CDR3 is TGCAGTGCTAGAGGGCTAGGAGCAGATACGCAGTATTTT.

This clonotype turned up a few times. This chain joins TRBV6-5 and TRBJ1-4, with D maybe TRBD1 (6 bases). V lost 5 bases and J 4 bases, leaving 14 bases between the germline ends. Germline-derived CDR1 and CDR2 are MNHEY and SVGAGI. This CDR3 is built from 15 residues. The CDR3 bases are TGTGCCAGCAGTGGACTTACAGGGAATAATGAAAAACTGTTTTTT. Encoded protein: CASSGLTGNNEKLFF.

This clonotype has just one count. One junction end disagrees with the germline gene, perhaps due to a read error. The genes are TRBV20-1 and TRBJ2-1, with D possibly being TRBD1 (5 bases). The CDR3 contains 13 residues. Germline V lookup: CDR1 DFQATT, CDR2 SNEGSKA (reference sequence). The CDR3 DNA sequence: TGCAGTGTGGGGCGCCCCTCCTGCAATGAGCAGTTCTTC. Protein: CSVGRPSCNEQFF.

This chain connects TRBV11-2 to TRBJ2-3; D is unresolved. There are 14 residues in the CDR3. Germline loops: CDR1 SGHAT, CDR2 FQNNGV. V lost 5 bases to trimming and J lost 6 bases, with 15 bases between them. This CDR3 is CASSTSPSSDTQYF. CDR3 nucleotide sequence: TGTGCCAGCAGCACCTCCCCCTCCTCCGATACGCAGTATTTT.

V is TRBV6-5 and J is TRBJ2-1; D is undetermined. Looked up from germline, CDR1 is MNHEY and CDR2 is SVGAGI. CDR3 length: 16 residues. The V end was cut by 0 bases, the J end by 7 bases, with 16 bases between. This CDR3 is CASSYSGPGLGNEQFF. DNA for the CDR3: TGTGCCAGCAGTTACTCTGGCCCCGGGTTAGGGAATGAGCAGTTCTTC.

This clonotype was seen only a few times. The chain recombines TRBV29-1 with TRBJ1-1; D gene unclear. The CDR3 is 11 residues long. Trimming removed 4 bases from V and 6 bases from J, with 9 bases in between. Germline assignment: CDR1 SQVTM and CDR2 ANQGSEA. CDR3 sequence reads: CSVGGGAEAFF. The CDR3 DNA reads as TGCAGCGTTGGGGGAGGAGCTGAAGCTTTCTTT.

The J gene is TRBJ2-7, the V gene TRBV15, with 7 bases identical to TRBD2. V shed 2 bases, J shed 6 bases, and the junction held 13 bases outside the gene matches. Germline V gene lookup returns CDR1 LNHNV and CDR2 YYDKDF (reference sequence). CDR3 length: 16 residues. CDR3: CATSRRREGPSSEQYF. The CDR3 DNA sequence: TGTGCCACCAGCAGAAGGAGGGAGGGCCCTAGTTCCGAGCAGTACTTC.

The chain combines TRBV20-1 with TRBJ2-1; D call uncertain. The germline CDR1 and CDR2 sequences are DFQATT and SNEGSKA (reference sequence). V dropped 3 bases and J dropped 2 bases, with 14 bases sitting between them. This CDR3 contains 15 residues. CDR3 sequence reads: CSARATEATYNEQFF. CDR3 DNA sequence: TGCAGTGCTAGGGCTACGGAAGCTACCTACAATGAGCAGTTCTTC.

DNA of the CDR3: TGTGCCAGCAGGGAACAACCGCGCGGCCCCGAAGGCCCCTACAATGAGCAGTTCTTC. It is translated as CASREQPRGPEGPYNEQFF. The chain employs TRBV28 and TRBJ2-1; unclear D gene. Trimming shortened V by 6 bases and J by 2 bases, and 26 bases separated the two germline ends. Germline CDR1 MDHEN, CDR2 SYDVKM. This CDR3 comprises 19 residues.

The rearrangement uses TRBV7-2 and TRBJ1-6, with 9 nucleotides matching TRBD1. Germline loops: CDR1 SGHTA, CDR2 FQGNSA. This CDR3 is 15 amino acids long. J was trimmed by 9 bases and V by 5 bases; bases with no gene match: 8. The CDR3 is CASSTRQGEGSPLHF. CDR3 bases: TGTGCCAGCAGCACCCGACAGGGGGAGGGTTCACCCCTCCACTTT.

The genes are TRBV5-1 and TRBJ1-2, with D perhaps TRBD1 (6 bases). CDR3 length equals 15 residues. Trimming removed 4 bases at V and 0 bases at J, with 13 bases between. Per the germline V gene, CDR1 is SGHRS and CDR2 is YFSETQ. In DNA, the CDR3 is TGCGCCAGCAGCCAGTCGGGGGGCACTAACTATGGCTACACCTTC. Protein sequence: CASSQSGGTNYGYTF.

CDR3 sequence reads: CSAQGRGPTDTQYF. The CDR3 DNA sequence: TGCAGTGCTCAGGGCAGGGGACCCACAGATACGCAGTATTTT. This chain connects TRBV20-1 to TRBJ2-3; D might be TRBD1 (6 bases). Germline CDR1 is DFQATT and CDR2 is SNEGSKA (reference sequence). The CDR3 loop spans 14 amino acids. The V end lost 5 bases, the J end lost 2 bases, and 14 bases lay between the germline ends.

This clonotype came up a few times. The rearrangement uses TRBV4-1 and TRBJ1-2; weak D call: TRBD1 (6 bases). CDR3 size: 16 residues. From germline, CDR1 is MGHRA and CDR2 YSYEKL. V lost 0 bases and J lost 4, with 15 bases in between. The CDR3, as DNA: TGCGCCAGCAGCCAAGATACGGGGGCCCGTCCCTATGGCTACACCTTC. Amino acid sequence: CASSQDTGARPYGYTF.

This clonotype was counted between two and nine times. This rearrangement joins TRBV6-1 to TRBJ2-7; no definite D call. The germline V and J ends were trimmed by 3 bases and 5 bases, with 14 bases remaining between them. Looked up from germline, CDR1 is MNHNS and CDR2 is SASEGT. The length of the CDR3 is 14 residues. CDR3 nucleotides: TGTGCCAGCAGTGATCTCGGTGTGGGCGACGAGCAGTACTTC. It codes for CASSDLGVGDEQYF.

The rearrangement links TRBV9 to TRBJ1-5; possibly TRBD1 for D (6 bases). The CDR3 sequence is 14 residues long. The germline gives CDR1 SGDLS, CDR2 YYNGEE. Trimming left V 3 bases short and J 1 base short, with 8 bases between. The CDR3 loop reads CASSATGSNQPQHF. CDR3 bases: TGTGCCAGCAGCGCCACAGGGAGCAATCAGCCCCAGCATTTT.

The chain couples TRBV5-1 to TRBJ1-4; the D is unclear. V was shortened by 2 bases and J by 7 bases, with 18 bases between the two germline ends. CDR1 is SGHRS, CDR2 YFSETQ, per germline. This CDR3 region has 16 residues. The CDR3 reads CASSFGIAPEGEKLFF. In DNA form, the CDR3 reads TGCGCCAGCAGCTTCGGTATCGCGCCGGAAGGTGAAAAACTGTTTTTT.

This clonotype was detected many times. The chain joins TRBV5-1 to TRBJ2-1, with D uncertain. The CDR3 contains 13 residues. Deletions cut 2 bases from V and 4 bases from J, with 7 bases between. Germline lookup yields CDR1 SGHRS and CDR2 YFSETQ. The CDR3 loop is CASSLKGYNEQFF. Written as DNA, the CDR3 is TGCGCCAGCAGCTTAAAGGGTTACAATGAGCAGTTCTTC.

This rearrangement joins TRBV4-2 to TRBJ2-3, with 8 positions matching TRBD2. Germline V lookup: CDR1 LGHNA, CDR2 YNFKEQ. Trimming removed 0 bases from V and 4 bases from J; junction bases left unmatched: 9. The CDR3 has 17 residues. CDR3 loop: CASSQDFWRGVPDTQYF. The CDR3 nucleotides are TGTGCCAGCAGCCAAGATTTCTGGCGGGGGGTCCCAGATACGCAGTATTTT.

The chain recombines TRBV7-9 with TRBJ1-4; a possible D gene is TRBD1 (6 bases). V was cut by 5 bases and J by 13 bases, with 14 bases left in between. CDR3 length equals 12 residues. Germline CDR1 and CDR2: SEHNR and FQNEAQ (reference sequence). CDR3 sequence (DNA): TGTGCCAGCAGCCCGAGTATAGGGGGACTGTTTTTT. This sequence encodes CASSPSIGGLFF.

Only a few counts were recorded for this clonotype. The chain uses TRBV28 and TRBJ2-7; D is unclear. The length of the CDR3 is 12 residues. CDR1 is MDHEN, CDR2 SYDVKM, per germline. The V and J ends lost 3 bases and 7 bases respectively, with 10 bases between them. Here the CDR3 DNA reads TGTGCCAGCAGTTTTCGCCAGATAGAGCAGTACTTC. Its translation is CASSFRQIEQYF.

Concerning this clonotype: Lacking the conserved final phenylalanine or tryptophan, this CDR3 likely reflects a read error. J is TRBJ2-5 and V is TRBV25-1, with TRBD1 identical over 10 bases. CDR3 size: 15 residues. V gave up 8 bases and J gave up 5 bases; unmatched junction bases: 11. Looked up from germline, CDR1 is MGHDK and CDR2 is SYGVNS. CDR3 bases: TGTGCCAGCCTCCCGGAGACAGGGGGCCCTGAGACCCAGTACTGC. This sequence encodes CASLPETGGPETQYC.

This clonotype was seen more than once but under ten times. The chain recombines TRBV4-3 with TRBJ2-1; the match to TRBD1 covers 9 bases. Germline V CDR1 and CDR2: LGHNA, YSLEER. The J segment lost 2 bases and the V segment lost 0 bases, leaving 14 bases of the junction unmatched. The CDR3 loop spans 20 amino acids. CDR3 DNA: TGCGCCAGCAGCCAAGATCGGGTCATGGCGACAGGGGGACCCTACAATGAGCAGTTCTTC. This codes for CASSQDRVMATGGPYNEQFF.

V and J are TRBV6-2 or TRBV6-3 and TRBJ2-2; D is unresolved. Germline V gene lookup returns CDR1 MNHEY and CDR2 SVGEGT. The CDR3 is 11 residues long. Trimming removed 5 bases from V and 6 bases from J, with 4 bases in between. The CDR3 reads CASSNAGELFF. The CDR3 bases are TGTGCCAGCAGTAACGCCGGGGAGCTGTTTTTT.

For this clonotype: A read error may explain this, as a much larger clone is one base away. V and J are TRBV5-1 and TRBJ2-3; D gene unclear. Looked up from germline, CDR1 is SGHRS and CDR2 is YFSETQ. The CDR3 contains 14 residues. V dropped 4 bases and J dropped 4 bases, with 13 bases sitting between them. As DNA, the CDR3 is TGCGCCAGCAGCCGCGGACCAGCCTCAGATACGCAGTATTTT. Protein product: CASSRGPASDTQYF. Full variable domain (outside the CDR3, taken from reference TRBV5-1 and TRBJ2-3): KAGVTQTPRYLIKTRGQQVTLSCSPISGHRSVSWYQQTPGQGLQFLFEYFSETQRNKGNFPGRFSGRQFSNSRSEMNVSTLELGDSALYLCASSRGPASDTQYFGPGTRLTVL.

The DNA for the CDR3 is TGTGCCAGCGCCCGGACAGGGGAAAACAATGAGCAGTTCTTC. Its protein product is CASARTGENNEQFF. The V gene is TRBV6-5, the J gene TRBJ2-1, with 9 bases lining up with TRBD1. This CDR3 comprises 14 residues. Germline V lookup: CDR1 MNHEY, CDR2 SVGAGI. The V and J ends lost 8 bases and 5 bases, in that order; junction bases with no gene match: 7.

This chain connects TRBV20-1 to TRBJ2-5; TRBD2 matches 11 bases. With V trimmed by 4 bases and J by 5 bases, 9 bases remained unmatched. The CDR3 consists of 15 residues. Per germline, CDR1 DFQATT and CDR2 SNEGSKA (reference sequence). CDR3 sequence reads: CSATSGTSGLETQYF. The CDR3 DNA sequence: TGCAGTGCTACAAGTGGGACTAGCGGATTGGAGACCCAGTACTTC.